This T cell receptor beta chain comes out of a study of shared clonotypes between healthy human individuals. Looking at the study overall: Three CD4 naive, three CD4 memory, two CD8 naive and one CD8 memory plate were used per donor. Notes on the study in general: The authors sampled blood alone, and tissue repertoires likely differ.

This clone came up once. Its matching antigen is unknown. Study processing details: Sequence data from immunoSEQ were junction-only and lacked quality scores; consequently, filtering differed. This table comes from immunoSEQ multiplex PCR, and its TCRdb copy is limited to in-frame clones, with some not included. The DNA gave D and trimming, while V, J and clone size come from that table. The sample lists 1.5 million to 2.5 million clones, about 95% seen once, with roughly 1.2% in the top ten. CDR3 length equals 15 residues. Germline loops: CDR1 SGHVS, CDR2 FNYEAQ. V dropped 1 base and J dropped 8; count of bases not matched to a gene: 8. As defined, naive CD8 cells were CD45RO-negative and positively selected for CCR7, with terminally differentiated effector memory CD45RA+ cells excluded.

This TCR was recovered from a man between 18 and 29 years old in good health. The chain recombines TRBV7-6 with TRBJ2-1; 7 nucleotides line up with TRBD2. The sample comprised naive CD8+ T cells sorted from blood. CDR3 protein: CASSLGGGSVYEQFF. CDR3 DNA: TGTGCCAGCAGCTTAGGCGGCGGGAGCGTCTATGAGCAGTTCTTC.